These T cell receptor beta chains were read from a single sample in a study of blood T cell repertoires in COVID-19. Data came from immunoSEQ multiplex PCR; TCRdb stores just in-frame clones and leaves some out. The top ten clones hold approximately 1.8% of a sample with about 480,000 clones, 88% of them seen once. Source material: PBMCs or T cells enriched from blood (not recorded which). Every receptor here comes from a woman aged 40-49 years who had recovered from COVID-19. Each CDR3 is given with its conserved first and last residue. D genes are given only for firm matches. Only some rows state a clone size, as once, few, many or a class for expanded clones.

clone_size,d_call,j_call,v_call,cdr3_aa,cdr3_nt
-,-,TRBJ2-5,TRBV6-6,CASSLETGQETQYF,TGTGCCAGCAGTTTAGAGACGGGACAAGAGACCCAGTACTTC
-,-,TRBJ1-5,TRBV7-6,CASSSGGTWGNQPQHF,TGTGCCAGCAGCTCCGGGGGAACTTGGGGCAATCAGCCCCAGCATTTT
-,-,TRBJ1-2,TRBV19,CASSPQGPNYGYTF,TGTGCCAGTAGTCCCCAGGGCCCTAACTATGGCTACACCTTC
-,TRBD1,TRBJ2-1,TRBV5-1,CASSGDSSGKEFF,TGCGCCAGCAGCGGGGACAGCTCTGGTAAGGAGTTCTTC
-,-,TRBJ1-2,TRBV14,CASSQSLDSYGYTF,TGTGCCAGCAGCCAAAGCTTGGACAGCTATGGCTACACCTTC
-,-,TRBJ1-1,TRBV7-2,CASSSLTVNTEAFF,TGTGCCAGCAGCTCCTTGACAGTCAACACTGAAGCTTTCTTT
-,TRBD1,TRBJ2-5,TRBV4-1,CASSQTGTGGRETQYF,TGCGCCAGCAGCCAGACCGGGACAGGGGGCCGAGAGACCCAGTACTTC
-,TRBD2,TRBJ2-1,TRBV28,CASSALAGGHNEQFF,TGTGCCAGCAGTGCCCTAGCGGGAGGCCACAATGAGCAGTTCTTC
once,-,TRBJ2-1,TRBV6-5,CASWRTGEQFF,TGTGCCAGCTGGAGAACGGGTGAGCAGTTCTTC
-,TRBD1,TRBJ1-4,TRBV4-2,CASSQGQGSNEKLFF,TGTGCCAGCAGCCAGGGACAGGGTTCTAATGAAAAACTGTTTTTT
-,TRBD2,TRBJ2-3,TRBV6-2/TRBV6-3,CASSLTSGRWEDTQYF,TGTGCCAGCAGTTTGACTAGCGGGAGGTGGGAAGATACGCAGTATTTT
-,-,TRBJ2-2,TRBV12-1,CASSLRGEGLAGTGELFF,TGTGCCAGCAGCTTACGGGGTGAGGGACTAGCGGGCACCGGGGAGCTGTTTTTT
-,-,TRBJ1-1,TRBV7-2,CASSLEGAKNTEAFF,TGTGCCAGCAGCTTAGAAGGGGCGAAGAACACTGAAGCTTTCTTT
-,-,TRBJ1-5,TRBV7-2,CASSLVGGADQPQHF,TGTGCCAGCAGCTTAGTGGGGGGGGCGGATCAGCCCCAGCATTTT
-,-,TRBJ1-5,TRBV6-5,CASSSTPRGNQPQHF,TGTGCCAGCAGTTCAACACCCCGTGGCAATCAGCCCCAGCATTTT
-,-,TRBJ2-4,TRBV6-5,CASRPPGSRQNIQYF,TGTGCCAGCAGACCCCCGGGGTCCCGGCAAAACATTCAGTACTTC
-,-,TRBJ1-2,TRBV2,CASSGTDFGGYTF,TGTGCCAGCAGTGGGACAGACTTCGGCGGCTACACCTTC
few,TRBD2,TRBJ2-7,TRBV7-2,CASSLERASGRSREQYF,TGTGCCAGCAGCTTAGAGAGGGCTAGCGGGAGATCTCGCGAGCAGTACTTC
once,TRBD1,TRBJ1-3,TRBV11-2,CASSVDRGSSGNTIYF,TGTGCCAGCAGCGTAGACAGGGGAAGCTCTGGAAACACCATATATTTT
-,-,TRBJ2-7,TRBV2,CATSPGRYYEQYF,TGTGCCACCTCACCGGGTCGATACTACGAGCAGTACTTC
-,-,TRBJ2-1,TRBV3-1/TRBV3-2,CASSLSGPLYNEQFF,TGTGCCAGCAGCCTTAGCGGACCCCTCTACAATGAGCAGTTCTTC
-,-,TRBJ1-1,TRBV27,CASSLDRSRTEAFF,TGTGCCAGCAGTTTAGACAGGTCGCGGACTGAAGCTTTCTTT
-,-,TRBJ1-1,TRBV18,CASSPPGFPEAFF,TGTGCCAGCTCACCCCCGGGTTTTCCTGAAGCTTTCTTT
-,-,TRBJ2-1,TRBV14,CASSLSGEQFF,TGTGCCAGCAGCTTAAGCGGGGAGCAGTTCTTC
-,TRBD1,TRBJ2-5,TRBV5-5,CASSLPGQGTKTQYF,TGTGCCAGCAGCCTACCGGGACAGGGGACGAAGACCCAGTACTTC
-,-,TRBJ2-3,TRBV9,CASSDPVRSTTTDTQYF,TGTGCCAGCAGCGACCCTGTGAGATCGACTACCACAGATACGCAGTATTTT
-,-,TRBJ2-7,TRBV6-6,CASGQSRLPYEQYF,TGTGCCAGCGGCCAAAGTCGTTTACCCTACGAGCAGTACTTC
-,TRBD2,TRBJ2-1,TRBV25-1,CASKLAGDYNEQFF,TGTGCCAGCAAACTAGCGGGAGACTACAATGAGCAGTTCTTC
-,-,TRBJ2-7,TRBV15,CATSRDRGLRGDEQYF,TGTGCCACCAGCAGAGATAGGGGACTCCGGGGAGACGAGCAGTACTTC
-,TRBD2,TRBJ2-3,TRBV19,CASSKPGTSGTYTDTQYF,TGTGCCAGTAGTAAACCCGGGACTAGCGGGACTTACACAGATACGCAGTATTTT
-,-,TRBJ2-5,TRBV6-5,CASSYSPRELETQYF,TGTGCCAGCAGTTACTCACCTCGGGAACTGGAGACCCAGTACTTC
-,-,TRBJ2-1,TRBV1,CTSSQEAGDGEQFF,TGCACCAGCAGCCAAGAGGCAGGGGACGGTGAGCAGTTCTTC
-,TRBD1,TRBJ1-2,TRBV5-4,CASSSPTGRNYGYTF,TGTGCCAGCAGCTCGCCGACAGGGAGGAACTATGGCTACACCTTC
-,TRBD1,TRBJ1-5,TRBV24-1,CAIRQGVNQPQHF,TGTGCCATCCGACAGGGTGTCAATCAGCCCCAGCATTTT
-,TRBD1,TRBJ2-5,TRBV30,CAFWRQGAPETQYF,TGTGCCTTTTGGAGGCAGGGGGCGCCGGAGACCCAGTACTTC
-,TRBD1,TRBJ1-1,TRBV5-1,CASSPQSDRANTEAFF,TGCGCCAGCAGCCCACAATCGGACAGGGCGAACACTGAAGCTTTCTTT
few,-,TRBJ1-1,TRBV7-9,CASSIRQALHTEAFF,TGTGCCAGCAGCATTCGACAGGCCCTACACACTGAAGCTTTCTTT
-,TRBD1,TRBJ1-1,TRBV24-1,CATRGGPNTEAFF,TGTGCCACCAGAGGGGGCCCGAACACTGAAGCTTTCTTT
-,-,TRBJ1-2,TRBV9,CASSVAPTPGDYGYTF,TGTGCCAGCAGCGTAGCTCCGACTCCCGGGGACTATGGCTACACCTTC
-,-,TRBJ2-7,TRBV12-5,CASGPPGQNSYEQYF,TGTGCTAGTGGTCCGCCAGGACAGAATAGCTACGAGCAGTACTTC
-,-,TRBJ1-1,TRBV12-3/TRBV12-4,CASSEQGWGAFF,TGTGCCAGCAGTGAACAGGGTTGGGGAGCTTTCTTT
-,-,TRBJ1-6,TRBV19,CASSINRDSPLHF,TGTGCCAGTAGTATAAACCGGGATTCACCCCTCCACTTT
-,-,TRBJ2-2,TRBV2,CASRGQLNTGELFF,TGTGCCAGCAGAGGACAGCTTAACACCGGGGAGCTGTTTTTT
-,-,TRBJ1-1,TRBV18,CASSLDSHTEAFF,TGTGCCAGCTCTCTAGACAGTCACACTGAAGCTTTCTTT
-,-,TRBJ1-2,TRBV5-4,CASSLDTKYGYTF,TGTGCCAGCAGCTTGGACACCAAATATGGCTACACCTTC
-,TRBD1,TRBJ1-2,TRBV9,CASSVEGAYYGYTF,TGTGCCAGCAGCGTAGAGGGGGCTTACTATGGCTACACCTTC
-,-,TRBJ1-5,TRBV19,CASSGVAGGNQPQHF,TGTGCCAGTAGCGGCGTCGCGGGGGGTAATCAGCCCCAGCATTTT
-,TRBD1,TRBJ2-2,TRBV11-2,CASSLRQGPNTGELFF,TGTGCCAGCAGCTTAAGACAGGGACCGAACACCGGGGAGCTGTTTTTT